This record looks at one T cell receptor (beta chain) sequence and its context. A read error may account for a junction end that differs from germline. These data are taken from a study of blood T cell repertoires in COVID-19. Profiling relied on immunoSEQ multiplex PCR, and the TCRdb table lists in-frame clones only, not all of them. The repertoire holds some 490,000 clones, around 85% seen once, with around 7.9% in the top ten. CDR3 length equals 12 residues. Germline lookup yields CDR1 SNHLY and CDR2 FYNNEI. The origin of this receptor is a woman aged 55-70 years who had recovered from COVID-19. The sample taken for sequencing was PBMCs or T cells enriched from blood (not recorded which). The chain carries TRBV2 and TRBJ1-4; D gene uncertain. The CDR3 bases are TGTGCCAGCAGTGCACAGCTCGCGGGTTCTGCTTTT. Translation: CASSAQLAGSAF.